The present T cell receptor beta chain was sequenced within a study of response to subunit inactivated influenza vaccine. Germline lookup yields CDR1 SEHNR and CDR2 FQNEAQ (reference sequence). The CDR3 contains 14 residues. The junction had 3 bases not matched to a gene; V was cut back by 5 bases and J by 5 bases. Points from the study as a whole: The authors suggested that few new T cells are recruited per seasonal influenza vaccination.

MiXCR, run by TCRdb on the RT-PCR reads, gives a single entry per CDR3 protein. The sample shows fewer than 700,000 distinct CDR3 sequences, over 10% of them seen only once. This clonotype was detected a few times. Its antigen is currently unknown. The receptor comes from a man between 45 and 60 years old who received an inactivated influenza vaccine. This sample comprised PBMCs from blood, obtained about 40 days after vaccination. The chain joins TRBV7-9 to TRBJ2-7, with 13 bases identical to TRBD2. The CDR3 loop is CASSTGTSGNEQYF. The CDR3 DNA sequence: TGTGCCAGCAGCACCGGGACTAGCGGGAACGAGCAGTACTTC.